The rows below give T cell receptor beta chains drawn from one sample of a study of shared clonotypes between healthy human individuals. Data came from immunoSEQ multiplex PCR; TCRdb stores just in-frame clones and leaves some out. The table records 550,000 to 700,000 clones, around 73% of them present only once. Sequenced sample: memory CD4+ T cells sorted from blood. These receptors were obtained from a woman aged 25-40 years in good health. Each CDR3 is given with its conserved first and last residue. D genes are given only for firm matches. Expanded clones get a size class; other rows say once, few or many, or leave the size out.

cdr3_aa | cdr3_nt | clone_size | d_call | j_call | v_call
CASSLVPGKNGYTF | TGTGCCAGCAGCCTCGTTCCAGGAAAAAATGGCTACACCTTC | - | - | TRBJ1-2 | TRBV4-2
CASNGQGINQPQHF | TGTGCCAGCAACGGACAGGGGATCAATCAGCCCCAGCATTTT | once | TRBD1 | TRBJ1-5 | TRBV6-1
CASSLQIDRAETQYF | TGCGCCAGCAGCTTGCAAATAGACAGGGCAGAGACCCAGTACTTC | once | TRBD1 | TRBJ2-5 | TRBV5-1
CASSLEPLGHEQYF | TGTGCCAGCAGCTTAGAACCGTTGGGCCACGAGCAGTACTTC | - | - | TRBJ2-7 | TRBV7-6
CAWSRTGNYEQYF | TGTGCCTGGAGCCGGACAGGGAACTACGAGCAGTACTTC | - | TRBD1 | TRBJ2-7 | TRBV30
CASSSLPQETQYF | TGTGCCAGCAGCTCCCTCCCCCAAGAGACCCAGTACTTC | - | - | TRBJ2-5 | TRBV5-4
CASSRDRGEAFF | TGTGCCAGCAGCCGCGACAGGGGAGAAGCTTTCTTT | - | TRBD1 | TRBJ1-1 | TRBV7-6
CASSPPVQGLVPRRIF | TGTGCCAGCTCACCACCTGTTCAGGGTTTAGTGCCGCGGCGTATCTTT | - | - | TRBJ1-1 | TRBV18
CASSSDRGLYGYTF | TGTGCCAGCAGCTCGGACAGGGGGCTGTATGGCTACACCTTC | - | TRBD1 | TRBJ1-2 | TRBV7-8
CASSPPGRNSNQPQHF | TGTGCCAGCTCACCACCAGGCAGGAATAGCAATCAGCCCCAGCATTTT | - | - | TRBJ1-5 | TRBV18
CASSPPRQGNTEAFF | TGTGCCAGCTCACCACCTAGACAGGGGAACACTGAAGCTTTCTTT | - | TRBD1 | TRBJ1-1 | TRBV18
CASSSLGTTSYEQYF | TGTGCCAGCAGTTCTCTCGGGACAACTTCCTACGAGCAGTACTTC | - | - | TRBJ2-7 | TRBV28
CASSLGASGANVLTF | TGTGCCAGCAGCTTGGGAGCTTCTGGGGCCAACGTCCTGACTTTC | few | - | TRBJ2-6 | TRBV5-6
CASSARRGGANYGYTF | TGTGCCAGTAGCGCACGTAGGGGGGGCGCGAACTATGGCTACACCTTC | - | - | TRBJ1-2 | TRBV19
CASSVGARTGGQETQYF | TGTGCCAGCAGTGTGGGGGCCCGGACAGGGGGCCAAGAGACCCAGTACTTC | - | TRBD1 | TRBJ2-5 | TRBV2
CAGDRGHYGYTF | TGTGCCGGCGACAGGGGCCACTATGGCTACACCTTC | - | TRBD1 | TRBJ1-2 | TRBV30
CASREGQETNGYTF | TGTGCCAGCAGGGAGGGACAGGAAACCAATGGCTACACCTTC | - | TRBD1 | TRBJ1-2 | TRBV6-5
CASSPVADTQYF | TGTGCCAGCAGTCCGGTGGCGGATACGCAGTATTTT | - | - | TRBJ2-3 | TRBV7-2
CASSVGTSGSGFRSEQFF | TGTGCCAGCAGTGTCGGGACTAGCGGGAGTGGGTTTAGGAGTGAGCAGTTCTTC | once | TRBD2 | TRBJ2-1 | TRBV6-1
CASSEAGPGGGQGEQYF | TGTGCCAGCAGTGAAGCAGGTCCGGGCGGCGGTCAAGGCGAGCAGTACTTC | many | - | TRBJ2-7 | TRBV6-1
CASSVGPRTTDTQYF | TGTGCCAGCAGCGTCGGACCCAGGACCACAGATACGCAGTATTTT | - | - | TRBJ2-3 | TRBV9
CASSLVNVPRAEQFF | TGTGCCAGCAGCTTAGTGAACGTCCCAAGAGCGGAGCAGTTCTTC | - | - | TRBJ2-1 | TRBV7-2
CASSMRLAGGPGDTQYF | TGTGCCAGTAGTATGCGACTAGCGGGAGGGCCTGGAGATACGCAGTATTTT | few | TRBD2 | TRBJ2-3 | TRBV19
CASSQIAGSYNEQFF | TGCGCCAGCAGCCAAATAGCGGGGTCGTACAATGAGCAGTTCTTC | - | TRBD2 | TRBJ2-1 | TRBV4-1
CASSLLTSGHGRNTGELFF | TGTGCCAGTAGTCTTCTTACTAGCGGGCACGGCCGGAACACCGGGGAGCTGTTTTTT | - | TRBD2 | TRBJ2-2 | TRBV19
CASRTGTYNEKLFF | TGTGCCAGTAGGACCGGGACCTATAATGAAAAACTGTTTTTT | few | - | TRBJ1-4 | TRBV19
CASSFREASYNEQFF | TGTGCCAGCAGCTTCCGGGAGGCGTCCTACAATGAGCAGTTCTTC | once | TRBD2 | TRBJ2-1 | TRBV7-9
CASRASDANTGELFF | TGTGCCAGCAGAGCTAGCGACGCGAACACCGGGGAGCTGTTTTTT | - | - | TRBJ2-2 | TRBV2
CASSRGQGNTEAFF | TGCGCCAGCAGCAGGGGACAGGGGAACACTGAAGCTTTCTTT | - | TRBD1 | TRBJ1-1 | TRBV5-1
CASSLVAGSLYEQYF | TGCGCCAGCAGCTTGGTAGCGGGGAGCCTCTACGAGCAGTACTTC | once | TRBD2 | TRBJ2-7 | TRBV5-1
CASSQDSTSGRLEQYF | TGCGCCAGCAGCCAAGATTCGACTAGCGGGAGGCTCGAGCAGTACTTC | - | TRBD2 | TRBJ2-7 | TRBV4-1
CASSDGQGLSGTWGTDTQYF | TGTGCCAGCAGCGACGGACAGGGTCTTAGCGGGACGTGGGGCACAGATACGCAGTATTTT | - | - | TRBJ2-3 | TRBV7-8
CASSLALRDGTGELFF | TGCGCCAGCAGCTTGGCCCTGCGGGATGGCACCGGGGAGCTGTTTTTT | few | - | TRBJ2-2 | TRBV5-1
CAWSVQAPMNTEAFF | TGTGCCTGGAGTGTACAGGCTCCAATGAACACTGAAGCTTTCTTT | - | - | TRBJ1-1 | TRBV30
CASSPPGTNTGELFF | TGTGCCAGCAGCCCGCCCGGGACAAACACCGGGGAGCTGTTTTTT | - | - | TRBJ2-2 | TRBV7-3
CASRKWAPRGNSNQPQHF | TGTGCCAGCAGGAAGTGGGCGCCGAGGGGAAATAGCAATCAGCCCCAGCATTTT | - | - | TRBJ1-5 | TRBV28
CASSYLGASAGGELFF | TGTGCCAGCAGTTACTTAGGCGCTAGCGCCGGCGGGGAGCTGTTTTTT | - | - | TRBJ2-2 | TRBV6-6
CASSRTSGRYEQYF | TGTGCCAGTAGCCGGACTAGCGGGAGGTACGAGCAGTACTTC | - | TRBD2 | TRBJ2-7 | TRBV19
CAIRTATYEQYF | TGTGCCATCAGAACAGCGACCTACGAGCAGTACTTC | - | - | TRBJ2-7 | TRBV10-3
CAISETGILSGNTIYF | TGTGCCATCAGTGAGACAGGCATTCTCTCTGGAAACACCATATATTTT | - | - | TRBJ1-3 | TRBV10-3
CASSRGDRDNEKLFF | TGTGCCAGCAGCCGGGGGGACAGGGATAATGAAAAACTGTTTTTT | - | TRBD1 | TRBJ1-4 | TRBV7-9
CASSLSGVNEQFF | TGTGCCAGCAGTTTGTCAGGAGTCAATGAGCAGTTCTTC | - | - | TRBJ2-1 | TRBV28
CASSSNGDTEAFF | TGTGCCAGCAGCTCCAACGGGGACACTGAAGCTTTCTTT | - | - | TRBJ1-1 | TRBV11-3
CASTPGGDSGTDTQYF | TGTGCCAGCACCCCAGGGGGAGATTCCGGCACAGATACGCAGTATTTT | - | TRBD1 | TRBJ2-3 | TRBV27
CASSLPGQGGEQYF | TGTGCCAGCAGTCTACCGGGACAGGGGGGCGAGCAGTACTTC | few | TRBD1 | TRBJ2-7 | TRBV28
CASSRFSGGNTGELFF | TGTGCCAGTAGTCGGTTTAGCGGGGGGAACACCGGGGAGCTGTTTTTT | - | TRBD2 | TRBJ2-2 | TRBV19
CASSWGQGSSGNTIYF | TGTGCCAGCAGTTGGGGACAGGGGAGCTCTGGAAACACCATATATTTT | - | TRBD1 | TRBJ1-3 | TRBV28
CASSASRGMSYEQYF | TGTGCCAGCAGCGCCTCGAGGGGGATGTCCTACGAGCAGTACTTC | - | - | TRBJ2-7 | TRBV9
CASNRLAGVETQYF | TGTGCCAGCAACCGACTAGCGGGAGTAGAGACCCAGTACTTC | - | TRBD2 | TRBJ2-5 | TRBV2
CASSSTLTGFTDTQYF | TGTGCCAGCAGCTCTACGTTGACAGGGTTTACAGATACGCAGTATTTT | - | TRBD1 | TRBJ2-3 | TRBV5-4
CASSDGRFNQPQHF | TGTGCCAGCAGTGACGGAAGATTTAATCAGCCCCAGCATTTT | few | - | TRBJ1-5 | TRBV2
CASSPRQPLTWGEAFF | TGTGCCAGCTCACCACGACAGCCCCTGACCTGGGGTGAAGCTTTCTTT | - | - | TRBJ1-1 | TRBV18
CASTGGVWGETQYF | TGTGCCAGCACCGGAGGGGTTTGGGGAGAGACCCAGTACTTC | few | - | TRBJ2-5 | TRBV2